This record looks at one T cell receptor beta chain sequence and its context. Some clones are missing from TCRdb's copy, which holds only in-frame ones; the method was immunoSEQ multiplex PCR. Found here are about 2.3 million clones, 80% to 95% of them singletons; the top ten hold 0.3% to 0.45%. This entry belongs to a study of shared clonotypes between healthy human individuals. This CDR3 region has 15 residues. Germline V gene lookup returns CDR1 SGHTA and CDR2 FQGTGA. V was clipped by 1 base and J by 0 bases, with 7 bases between them. The material sequenced was naive CD4+ T cells from PBMCs. The subset denotes: CD45RA+ positively selected. This clonotype originated in a man in his late teens or twenties in good health. Some clones in this sample may be carry-over from other donors' samples. V usage is TRBV7-3 and J usage is TRBJ2-1, with no clear D. The CDR3 DNA reads as TGTGCCAGCAGCTTAAGCAGCAACTCCTACAATGAGCAGTTCTTC. It is translated as CASSLSSNSYNEQFF.